Listed below are T cell receptor beta chains from one sample, sequenced in a study of shared clonotypes between healthy human individuals. Method: immunoSEQ multiplex PCR; TCRdb's copy keeps in-frame clones and lacks some. The sample yields around 2,100,000 clones, about 94% seen once. Source material: naive CD8+ T cells sorted from blood. The receptors shown here come from a man aged 18 to 30 in good health. Both conserved end residues are part of each CDR3. The order of the fields is D gene, J gene, V gene, clone size, CDR3 DNA, CDR3 protein. The D gene is left open where the match is weak. Part of the rows lack a size; the others show once, few, many or a class for expanded clones.

D: TRBD1
J: TRBJ2-7
V: TRBV6-5
size: -
DNA: TGTGCCAGCAGTTACTCAGTGGGACAGGCTGCCTACGAGCAGTACTTC
CDR3: CASSYSVGQAAYEQYF

D: TRBD1
J: TRBJ2-2
V: TRBV9
size: -
DNA: TGTGCCAGCAGCAAGACAGGGGGCAACACCGGGGAGCTGTTTTTT
CDR3: CASSKTGGNTGELFF

D: TRBD2
J: TRBJ2-7
V: TRBV2
size: -
DNA: TGTGCCAGCATCCTAGCGGATCACTACGAGCAGTACTTC
CDR3: CASILADHYEQYF

D: -
J: TRBJ2-7
V: TRBV6-5
size: -
DNA: TGTGCCAGCAGTGAGATCCACGAGCAGTACTTC
CDR3: CASSEIHEQYF

D: TRBD2
J: TRBJ2-7
V: TRBV5-1
size: once
DNA: TGCGCCAGCAGCCTAGCGGGAGTAACCTACGAGCAGTACTTC
CDR3: CASSLAGVTYEQYF

D: TRBD1
J: TRBJ2-1
V: TRBV7-9
size: once
DNA: TGTGCCAGCAGCCACCGGGACAGGGGACGGAATGAGCAGTTCTTC
CDR3: CASSHRDRGRNEQFF

D: -
J: TRBJ2-7
V: TRBV6-6
size: -
DNA: TGTGCCAGCAGTTACTCTCTTCGGCACGAGCAGTACTTC
CDR3: CASSYSLRHEQYF

D: -
J: TRBJ1-4
V: TRBV5-1
size: -
DNA: TGCGCCAGCAGCGATGGGGCTGATGAAAAACTGTTTTTT
CDR3: CASSDGADEKLFF

D: -
J: TRBJ1-4
V: TRBV5-4
size: -
DNA: TGTGCCAGCAGCACAGCCCCAGGGGTAGGAGGAGAAAAACTGTTTTTT
CDR3: CASSTAPGVGGEKLFF

D: TRBD2
J: TRBJ2-3
V: TRBV7-9
size: -
DNA: TGTGCCAGCAGCTTCGGACTAGCGGACCTCACAGATACGCAGTATTTT
CDR3: CASSFGLADLTDTQYF

D: -
J: TRBJ2-7
V: TRBV2
size: once
DNA: TGTGCCAGCAGGGAATTTCCCGGGGTCCTCTACGAGCAGTACTTC
CDR3: CASREFPGVLYEQYF

D: -
J: TRBJ2-7
V: TRBV4-2
size: -
DNA: TGTGCCAGCAGCCCCCCGGCCAGGGGAAATCACGAGCAGTACTTC
CDR3: CASSPPARGNHEQYF

D: -
J: TRBJ2-1
V: TRBV6-1
size: once
DNA: TGTGCCAGCAGCCCAGGGGTGGGCAATGAGCAGTTCTTC
CDR3: CASSPGVGNEQFF

D: -
J: TRBJ2-5
V: TRBV19
size: -
DNA: TGTGCCAGTAGTCCCCGTCGAGCACAAGAGACCCAGTACTTC
CDR3: CASSPRRAQETQYF

D: -
J: TRBJ2-2
V: TRBV4-3
size: -
DNA: TGCGCCAGCAGCCCTCTAGAACTAGGGACTGGTGGCACCGGGGAGCTGTTTTTT
CDR3: CASSPLELGTGGTGELFF

D: -
J: TRBJ2-3
V: TRBV7-9
size: -
DNA: TGTGCCAGCAGTCCTCCGTCGGGGACCCTTAGCACAGATACGCAGTATTTT
CDR3: CASSPPSGTLSTDTQYF

D: -
J: TRBJ2-1
V: TRBV27
size: -
DNA: TGTGCCAGCAGGCCGGAGCCCTCCGGCTACAATGAGCAGTTCTTC
CDR3: CASRPEPSGYNEQFF

D: -
J: TRBJ1-2
V: TRBV28
size: -
DNA: TGTGCCAGCAGTTTAACAGGGCAGGGCTACACCTTC
CDR3: CASSLTGQGYTF

D: TRBD1
J: TRBJ2-2
V: TRBV5-4
size: -
DNA: TGTGCCAGCAGCCTAGGACAGGGCCTGACTTCCGGGGAGCTGTTTTTT
CDR3: CASSLGQGLTSGELFF

D: TRBD1
J: TRBJ1-2
V: TRBV19
size: -
DNA: TGTGCCAGTACCCCGGGACAGTCTGACTATGGCTACACCTTC
CDR3: CASTPGQSDYGYTF

D: -
J: TRBJ1-1
V: TRBV19
size: -
DNA: TGTGCCAGTAGTATACCGGAAGGGAACACTGAAGCTTTCTTT
CDR3: CASSIPEGNTEAFF

D: -
J: TRBJ1-1
V: TRBV6-5
size: -
DNA: TGTGCCAGCAGTTACACCACGGGGGGCACTGAAGCTTTCTTT
CDR3: CASSYTTGGTEAFF

D: -
J: TRBJ2-7
V: TRBV4-1
size: -
DNA: TGCGCCAGCAGCTACGGGCCTTCCTACGAGCAGTACTTC
CDR3: CASSYGPSYEQYF

D: TRBD1
J: TRBJ2-7
V: TRBV7-6
size: once
DNA: TGTGCCAGCAGCTTAGGGGACAGGGCCGAGCAGTACTTC
CDR3: CASSLGDRAEQYF

D: -
J: TRBJ1-3
V: TRBV6-5
size: -
DNA: TGTGCCAGCAGTCCGACAAGGGTCTCTGGAAACACCATATATTTT
CDR3: CASSPTRVSGNTIYF

D: -
J: TRBJ2-5
V: TRBV29-1
size: once
DNA: TGCAGCTTTGGACTCTCGGAGGGAGAGACCCAGTACTTC
CDR3: CSFGLSEGETQYF

D: -
J: TRBJ1-5
V: TRBV27
size: -
DNA: TGTGCCAGCAGGCCGGGACTTAGCAATCAGCCCCAGCATTTT
CDR3: CASRPGLSNQPQHF

D: -
J: TRBJ1-5
V: TRBV2
size: -
DNA: TGTGCCAGCCGAGGGGAGAATCAGCCCCAGCATTTT
CDR3: CASRGENQPQHF

D: TRBD1
J: TRBJ1-6
V: TRBV28
size: once
DNA: TGTGCCAGCAGTTCCCTAACGACAGGGGTGGGAAATTCACCCCTCCACTTT
CDR3: CASSSLTTGVGNSPLHF

D: -
J: TRBJ2-3
V: TRBV7-2
size: -
DNA: TGTGCCAGCAGCTTGGGGACTGCCAGCACAGATACGCAGTATTTT
CDR3: CASSLGTASTDTQYF

D: -
J: TRBJ2-1
V: TRBV25-1
size: -
DNA: TGTGCCAGCAGTGAAGGCACTAGCCCCTACAATGAGCAGTTCTTC
CDR3: CASSEGTSPYNEQFF

D: TRBD2
J: TRBJ2-7
V: TRBV29-1
size: -
DNA: TGCAGCGTTGAGGGGCGGGAGGGCCATGCCGAGCAGTACTTC
CDR3: CSVEGREGHAEQYF

D: TRBD2
J: TRBJ2-5
V: TRBV11-3
size: -
DNA: TGTGCCAGCAGCTTATCCGGGGGGGCCCGAGAGACCCAGTACTTC
CDR3: CASSLSGGARETQYF

D: TRBD1
J: TRBJ1-1
V: TRBV10-2
size: -
DNA: TGCGCCAGCTCAGCCCGGGACAGCCTGAACACTGAAGCTTTCTTT
CDR3: CASSARDSLNTEAFF

D: TRBD1
J: TRBJ2-1
V: TRBV7-9
size: -
DNA: TGTGCCAGCAGCTTAAGGGACAGGGCTTACAATGAGCAGTTCTTC
CDR3: CASSLRDRAYNEQFF

D: TRBD1
J: TRBJ2-2
V: TRBV10-1
size: -
DNA: TGCGCCAGCAGTGAACAGGGGGACACCGGGGAGCTGTTTTTT
CDR3: CASSEQGDTGELFF